These 21 T cell receptor beta chains share one sample of origin, sequenced in a study of blood T cell repertoires in COVID-19. The protocol was immunoSEQ multiplex PCR, while the TCRdb copy is restricted to in-frame clones and leaves out a portion. The profile shows about 73,000 clones, 89% of them singletons. Sequenced: peripheral blood. These receptors were obtained from a man aged 80 or over with acute or convalescent COVID-19.

The genes are TRBV4-1 and TRBJ2-3; TRBD2 might be the D (6 bases). Germline-derived CDR1 and CDR2 are MGHRA and YSYEKL. The CDR3 covers 18 residues. Deletions cut 3 bases from V and 2 bases from J, with 21 bases between. This CDR3 is CASSQGPSLGGYTDTQYF. The CDR3 coding sequence is TGCGCCAGCAGCCAGGGTCCTAGTCTCGGGGGTTACACAGATACGCAGTATTTT.

V is TRBV9 and J is TRBJ1-4, with D possibly matching TRBD1 (5 bases). The V end was cut by 0 bases, the J end by 3 bases, with 9 bases between. CDR1 SGDLS and CDR2 YYNGEE come from the germline V gene. The CDR3 contains 15 residues. CDR3 protein: CASSVEAGPNEKLFF. The CDR3 DNA follows: TGTGCCAGCAGCGTAGAGGCAGGGCCTAATGAAAAACTGTTTTTT.

This clone occurred once. V gene TRBV10-3 combines with J gene TRBJ1-6; weak D call: TRBD1 (6 bases). The CDR3 is 14 amino acids. The germline V gene encodes CDR1 ENHRY and CDR2 SYGVKD. V lost 5 bases to trimming and J lost 5 bases, with 10 bases between them. The CDR3 loop is CAISRQAHNSPLHF. The CDR3 region has the DNA TGTGCCATCAGTCGACAGGCCCATAATTCACCCCTCCACTTT.

This clone occurred once. The chain recombines TRBV27 with TRBJ2-5; weak D call: TRBD1 (6 bases). CDR1 and CDR2 (germline): MNHEY, SMNVEV (reference sequence). Trimming took off 4 bases at V and 1 base at J, with 10 bases between the two ends. This CDR3 has 14 amino acids. CDR3 protein: CASSSLRGQETQYF. CDR3 DNA: TGTGCCAGCAGTTCTCTCAGGGGCCAAGAGACCCAGTACTTC.

The chain's CDR3 is CASSLQGQETQYF. The CDR3 DNA sequence: TGTGCCAGCAGCTTACAGGGGCAAGAGACCCAGTACTTC. The chain links TRBV11-2 to TRBJ2-5, with D possibly matching TRBD1 (6 bases). The germline V gene has CDR1 SGHAT and CDR2 FQNNGV. V was clipped by 2 bases and J by 2 bases, with 6 bases between them. The CDR3 is 13 amino acids.

V gene TRBV6-5 combines with J gene TRBJ1-2, with D possibly matching TRBD1 (6 bases). Looked up from germline, CDR1 is MNHEY and CDR2 is SVGAGI. CDR3 length equals 14 residues. The V gene lost 6 bases and the J gene lost 3 bases, with 14 bases spanning the gap. The CDR3 protein is CASRGQSSDYGYTF. The CDR3 nucleotides read TGTGCCAGCAGAGGACAGAGTTCCGACTATGGCTACACCTTC.

This chain joins TRBV9 and TRBJ1-2, with D uncertain. CDR3 size: 14 residues. V was clipped by 6 bases and J by 8 bases, with 20 bases between them. Germline values: CDR1 SGDLS, CDR2 YYNGEE. DNA of the CDR3: TGTGCCAGCACTACCCAGCGGTCGGGGAACGGCTACACCTTC. Translation: CASTTQRSGNGYTF.

This rearrangement joins TRBV6-6 to TRBJ2-5; 7 nucleotides match TRBD2. Germline CDR1 is MNHNY and CDR2 is SVGAGI (reference sequence). The CDR3 is made up of 13 amino acids. The V segment lost 2 bases and the J segment 4 bases; nucleotides outside the gene matches: 1. CDR3 in DNA: TGTGCCAGCAGTTACGGGGAGGGAGAGACCCAGTACTTC. This codes for CASSYGEGETQYF.

The chain combines TRBV14 with TRBJ2-7, with TRBD2 identical over 7 bases. The ends lost 2 bases at V and 6 bases at J; junction bases unmatched: 1. The CDR3 has 12 residues. From germline, CDR1 is SGHDN and CDR2 FVKESK. CDR3 coding DNA: TGTGCCAGCAGCCAAAGCGGGGTCGAGCAGTACTTC. It is translated as CASSQSGVEQYF.

The genes are TRBV24-1 and TRBJ1-1; 7 bases align to TRBD1. Germline CDR1 is KGHDR and CDR2 is SFDVKD. The CDR3 has 16 residues. The V segment lost 9 bases and the J segment 5 bases; nucleotides outside the gene matches: 17. CDR3 nucleotide sequence: TGTGCCACCCATTTTAGGGGACAGAAAGGGGAAACTGAAGCTTTCTTT. It specifies CATHFRGQKGETEAFF.

The chain joins TRBV6-6 to TRBJ2-5; D might be TRBD1 (6 bases). The CDR3 has 13 residues. With 1 base removed from V and 6 bases from J, the gap between germline ends came to 9 bases. Germline V CDR1 and CDR2: MNHNY, SVGAGI (reference sequence). Here the CDR3 reads CASSYFTGQTQYF. The DNA for the CDR3 is TGTGCCAGCAGTTACTTCACAGGGCAGACCCAGTACTTC.

V is TRBV5-1 and J is TRBJ2-1, with 7 bases matching TRBD1. The V gene's germline CDR1 is SGHRS and CDR2 YFSETQ. CDR3 length: 15 amino acids. J gave up 2 bases and V 0 bases, and 2 bases lay outside the gene matches. The CDR3 protein is CASSLEDRAYNEQFF. As DNA, the CDR3 is TGCGCCAGCAGCTTGGAAGACAGGGCCTACAATGAGCAGTTCTTC.

The CDR3 DNA is TGTGCCAGCAGTTTCCTATACAGGGCCAGGAACACTGAAGCTTTCTTT. Its translation is CASSFLYRARNTEAFF. The chain joins TRBV27 to TRBJ1-1, with D possibly TRBD1 on 6 matching bases. The CDR3 runs to 16 residues. V lost 3 bases, J lost 1 base, and 15 bases lay in between. Germline V gene data show CDR1 as MNHEY and CDR2 as SMNVEV (reference sequence).

The V and J genes are TRBV29-1 and TRBJ1-4; TRBD1 matches at 7 bases. The CDR3 spans 15 residues. Trimming took 4 bases from V and 2 from J; bases not matched to a gene: 7. Germline V gene data show CDR1 as SQVTM and CDR2 as ANQGSEA. As DNA, the CDR3 is TGCAGCGTTGCGACAGGGAGTGGGACTAATGAAAAACTGTTTTTT. As protein: CSVATGSGTNEKLFF. Full variable domain (remainder filled in from reference TRBV29-1 and TRBJ1-4): SAVISQKPSRDICQRGTSLTIQCQVDSQVTMMFWYRQQPGQSLTLIATANQGSEATYESGFVIDKFPISRPNLTFSTLTVSNMSPEDSSIYLCSVATGSGTNEKLFFGSGTQLSVL.

This clone is a singleton in its sample. The V call is TRBV9, the J call TRBJ2-3; 10 bases agree with TRBD1. This CDR3 is 17 amino acids long. The germline gives CDR1 SGDLS, CDR2 YYNGEE. The V segment lost 0 bases and the J segment 0 bases; nucleotides outside the gene matches: 4. The CDR3 DNA reads TGTGCCAGCAGCGTAGTAGGGACAGGGGTTAGCACAGATACGCAGTATTTT. Protein product: CASSVVGTGVSTDTQYF.

There are a few counts of this clone. This sequence joins TRBV6-5 and TRBJ2-1; tentatively, D is TRBD2 (5 bases). Deletions cut 4 bases from V and 2 bases from J, with 12 bases between. This CDR3 spans 15 amino acids. Germline V lookup: CDR1 MNHEY, CDR2 SVGAGI. CDR3 region: CASSSRGTPYNEQFF. The CDR3 DNA is TGTGCCAGCAGTTCCCGGGGAACACCCTACAATGAGCAGTTCTTC.

The rearrangement links TRBV12-5 to TRBJ2-7; a weak D match, TRBD1 (6 bases). From germline, CDR1 is LGHNT and CDR2 FRNRAP. This CDR3 has 15 amino acids. V was shortened by 7 bases and J by 2 bases, with 18 bases between the two germline ends. DNA for the CDR3: TGTGCTAGTGTCACCATTCCGGGACAACCCTACGAGCAGTACTTC. It specifies CASVTIPGQPYEQYF.

This chain links TRBV12-5 with TRBJ1-6; 8 positions match TRBD1. The ends lost 5 bases at V and 7 bases at J; junction bases unmatched: 1. The CDR3 contains 13 residues. Germline assignment: CDR1 LGHNT and CDR2 FRNRAP. CDR3 loop: CASGGQGNSPLHF. The DNA of the CDR3 is TGTGCTAGTGGTGGACAGGGAAATTCACCCCTCCACTTT.

The chain's CDR3 is CASSQMTGANQPQHF. The CDR3 DNA follows: TGTGCCAGCAGCCAAATGACAGGGGCGAATCAGCCCCAGCATTTT. V gene TRBV3-1 (or the pseudogene TRBV3-2) combines with J gene TRBJ1-5; TRBD1 agrees at 8 bases. The CDR3 extends over 15 amino acids. CDR1 and CDR2 (germline): LGHDT, YNNKEL (reference sequence). V lost 2 bases and J lost 4; bases outside the gene matches: 4.

The rearrangement links TRBV30 to TRBJ1-6; 10 bases line up with TRBD1. CDR3 length equals 14 residues. V shed 4 bases and J 5 bases; nucleotides not matched to a gene: 2. Per the germline V gene, CDR1 is GTSNPN and CDR2 is SVGIG (reference sequence). This CDR3 is CAWKGQGNNSPLHF. In DNA, the CDR3 is TGTGCCTGGAAGGGACAGGGGAATAATTCACCCCTCCACTTT.

This chain connects TRBV9 to TRBJ1-1; D possibly corresponds to TRBD1 (5 bases). V lost 0 bases to trimming and J lost 1 base, with 7 bases between them. The CDR3 contains 14 residues. Looked up from germline, CDR1 is SGDLS and CDR2 is YYNGEE. The CDR3 nucleotides read TGTGCCAGCAGCGTAGTGACAGAGAACACTGAAGCTTTCTTT. Translating it yields CASSVVTENTEAFF. The whole variable domain, filled in from reference TRBV9 and TRBJ1-1, reads DSGVTQTPKHLITATGQRVTLRCSPRSGDLSVYWYQQSLDQGLQFLIQYYNGEERAKGNILERFSAQQFPDLHSELNLSSLELGDSALYFCASSVVTENTEAFFGQGTRLTVV.